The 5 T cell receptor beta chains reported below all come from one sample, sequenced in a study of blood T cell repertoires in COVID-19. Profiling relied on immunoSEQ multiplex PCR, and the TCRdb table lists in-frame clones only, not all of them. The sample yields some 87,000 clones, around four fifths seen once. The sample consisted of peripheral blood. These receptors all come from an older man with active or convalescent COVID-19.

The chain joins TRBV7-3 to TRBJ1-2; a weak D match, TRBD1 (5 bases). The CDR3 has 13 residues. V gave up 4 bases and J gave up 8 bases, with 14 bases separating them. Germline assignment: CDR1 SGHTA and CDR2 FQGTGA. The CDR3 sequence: CASSSSGLGGYTF. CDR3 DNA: TGTGCCAGCAGCTCCTCAGGGCTAGGCGGCTACACCTTC. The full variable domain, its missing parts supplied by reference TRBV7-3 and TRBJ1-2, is GAGVSQTPSNKVTEKGKYVELRCDPISGHTALYWYRQSLGQGPEFLIYFQGTGAADDSGLPNDRFFAVRPEGSVSTLKIQRTERGDSAVYLCASSSSGLGGYTFGSGTRLTVV.

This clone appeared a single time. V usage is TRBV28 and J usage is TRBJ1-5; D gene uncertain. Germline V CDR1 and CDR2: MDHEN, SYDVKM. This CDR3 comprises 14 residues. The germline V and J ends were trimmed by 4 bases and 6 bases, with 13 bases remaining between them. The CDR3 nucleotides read TGTGCCAGCAGTTCACCGGAAACTATTCAGCCCCAGCATTTT. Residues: CASSSPETIQPQHF. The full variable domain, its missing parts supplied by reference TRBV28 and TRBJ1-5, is DVKVTQSSRYLVKRTGEKVFLECVQDMDHENMFWYRQDPGLGLRLIYFSYDVKMKEKGDIPEGYSVSREKKERFSLILESASTNQTSMYLCASSSPETIQPQHFGDGTRLSIL.

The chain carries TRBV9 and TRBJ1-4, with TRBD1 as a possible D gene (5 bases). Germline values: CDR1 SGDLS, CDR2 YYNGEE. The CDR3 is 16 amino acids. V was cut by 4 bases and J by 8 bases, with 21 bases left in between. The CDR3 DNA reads TGTGCCAGCAGCCTTAGTTTGGGCTGGGGCGTCGAAAAACTGTTTTTT. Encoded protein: CASSLSLGWGVEKLFF.

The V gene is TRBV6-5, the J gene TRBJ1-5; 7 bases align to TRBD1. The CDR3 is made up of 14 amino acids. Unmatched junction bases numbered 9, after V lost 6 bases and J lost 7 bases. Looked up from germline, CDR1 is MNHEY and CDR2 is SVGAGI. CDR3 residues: CASSEGQRIQPQHF. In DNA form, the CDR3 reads TGTGCCAGCAGCGAGGGACAGCGGATCCAGCCCCAGCATTTT.

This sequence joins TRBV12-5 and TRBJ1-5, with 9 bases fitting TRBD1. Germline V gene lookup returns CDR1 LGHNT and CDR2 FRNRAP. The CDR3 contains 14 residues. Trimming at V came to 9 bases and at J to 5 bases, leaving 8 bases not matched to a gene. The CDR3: CARLRDRAYQPQHF. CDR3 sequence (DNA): TGTGCTAGACTCCGGGACAGGGCGTATCAGCCCCAGCATTTT.